The entry below describes one T cell receptor (beta chain). The antigen is unknown. The record originates from a study of T cell responses to AZD1222 COVID-19 vaccine. Overall study findings and caveats: In all cases, repertoires were sampled only after the peak T cell response. Targets within unmutated variant regions were reportedly found for nearly half of spike-specific TCRs.

The CDR3 is 13 amino acids. V lost 0 bases and J lost 9, with 9 bases in between. CDR1 and CDR2 (germline): MNHNS, SASEGT. Data came from immunoSEQ multiplex PCR; TCRdb stores just in-frame clones and leaves some out. The data show over 150,000 clones, under 95% seen once. The sequenced sample was peripheral blood, obtained on day 0 of MenACWY control vaccination. The TCR sequence derives from an adult in good health. The chain combines TRBV6-1 with TRBJ1-5, with D hard to call. CDR3 protein: CASSEAGNWPQHF. CDR3 in DNA: TGTGCCAGCAGTGAAGCTGGCAACTGGCCCCAGCATTTT.